This paragraph reports one T cell receptor (beta chain). The antigen it recognizes is unknown. One base away there is no much larger clone; base qualities are not given. High-throughput TCR beta sequencing profiled peripheral blood CD8+ and CD4+ T cells from healthy donors, Susac syndrome patients and multiple sclerosis patients. Healthy donors were age- and sex-matched controls. Bulk CD8+ and CD4+ T cells were purified magnetically by negative isolation, whereas CD8+ TEMRA cells were enriched by FACS. Blood was drawn into EDTA tubes, processed within 24 hours, and PBMCs were isolated by density gradient centrifugation. PBMCs intended for TCR sequencing were cryopreserved in liquid nitrogen and thawed later in a water bath at 37 degrees C. The sorted or isolated CD4+, CD8+ and CD8+ TEMRA cells reached a purity of at least 90%. The sample comes from a study of CD8 T cells in Susac syndrome (dated by TCRdb to between 2018 and 2021). Notes on the research overall: Whether CD8+ T cell activation and differentiation in Susac syndrome was antigen driven was tested using repertoire sequencing. Clonality of the CD8+ T cell repertoire was compared between over ten healthy donors, roughly 14 Susac syndrome patients and some 15 multiple sclerosis patients. General findings and caveats noted by the study authors: The number of individuals in the TCR sequencing and HLA analysis was acknowledged as relatively small.

RNA was extracted using the RNeasy kit, and about 0.5 to 1 ug of the RNA was reverse transcribed with random hexamers. The immunoSEQ multiplex PCR assay, covering 54 Vbeta and 13 Jbeta segments, was used to amplify TCR beta CDR3 regions. To correct PCR amplification bias, a synthetic template baseline was used for both primer optimization and computational correction. In the source study's methods: Reads were annotated to V, D and J genes per IMGT and analyzed with immunoSEQ Analyzer, keeping only productive sequences. Clonality was computed as one minus Shannon entropy normalized by log2 of the number of productive unique sequences. For each patient and control, public and private clones were evaluated among the 100 most prevalent clones. Susac-specific clones were defined as absent from healthy and MS cohorts, roughly 1,100 published viral clones and other ImmuneACCESS disease sequences. TCRdb reanalyzed the raw reads on its own, using fastp at Q25 for trimming and MiXCR for clone calling, and kept in-frame beta chains. Identical CDR3 protein sequences are pooled into one entry, listed with their most common genes and DNA. These V and J calls rely on TCRdb rather than the paper's analysis. This sample has tens of thousands of distinct CDR3 sequences in its table, and around 94% of those were observed once. Of the sample, 0.25% to 0.3% is held by the ten largest clones.

In the germline V gene, CDR1 corresponds to MGHRA and CDR2 to YSYEKL. Trimming removed 0 bases from V and 7 bases from J; the gene matches leave 6 bases unexplained. The CDR3 runs 17 amino acids, cysteine and phenylalanine included. Solely the CDR3 DNA is kept, with 51 bases framed from the first base. The receptor chain draws on TRBV4-1 and TRBJ2-1, with 13 bases in between that match TRBD2. The clonotype comes from a human donor in good health. The sample consisted of CD8+ T cells from PBMCs. The CDR3 has the sequence CASSQDPGLAGVNEQFF. Read as DNA, the sequence is TGCGCCAGCAGCCAAGATCCCGGACTAGCGGGGGTTAATGAGCAGTTCTTC.